This T cell receptor (beta chain) is from a study of blood T cell repertoires in COVID-19. In germline, CDR1 is MDHEN, CDR2 SYDVKM. V was shortened by 0 bases and J by 0 bases, with 14 bases between the two germline ends. CDR3 length: 17 amino acids. The sample holds a few counts of this clone. Original analysis: Estimated nucleated cell counts came from reference gene primer amplification. Data came from immunoSEQ multiplex PCR; TCRdb stores just in-frame clones and leaves some out. That table gives V, J and clone size, and the DNA gave D and trimming. The table lists some 190,000 clones, around 80% of them singletons.

The source is a woman aged 45-60 years with acute COVID-19. The rearrangement uses TRBV28 and TRBJ1-1, with D tentatively TRBD1 (6 bases). Sequenced material: PBMCs or T cells enriched from blood (not recorded which). The CDR3 bases are TGTGCCAGCAGTTTATGGGGGGAGGGGGTATTGAACACTGAAGCTTTCTTT. Translating it yields CASSLWGEGVLNTEAFF.